This T cell receptor beta chain was sequenced during a study of CD8 T cells in Susac syndrome. Germline V gene sequence: CDR1 MNHEY, CDR2 SMNVEV (reference sequence). The germline V and J ends were trimmed by 3 bases and 3 bases, with 17 bases remaining between them. This CDR3 is 16 amino acids long. Random-hexamer reverse transcription was applied to roughly 0.45 to 1 ug RNA. Amplification of TCR beta CDR3 was carried out by immunoSEQ multiplex PCR, which covered 54 Vbeta and 13 Jbeta segments. TCRdb itself ran the immunoSEQ multiplex PCR reads through MiXCR, one entry per CDR3 protein. The data contain about 190,000 distinct CDR3 sequences, just under 95% of them singletons. Sequencing of TCR beta, carried out with a high-throughput approach, was applied to CD8+ and CD4+ T cells from the blood. Patients with Susac syndrome showed fulfilment of recently defined diagnostic criteria for definite or probable disease.

The gene calls are TRBV27 and TRBJ1-1; tentative D call: TRBD1 (6 bases). Sequencing input: CD8+ T cells from PBMCs. This clonotype was obtained from a human donor with Susac syndrome. Written as DNA, the CDR3 is TGTGCCAGCAGTTTTGTTGTTGGGGGGGCGCACACTGAAGCTTTCTTT. The encoded protein is CASSFVVGGAHTEAFF.